This T cell receptor (beta chain) is drawn from a study of sequential checkpoint blockade in melanoma. Study summary: After both sequences, patients received maintenance nivolumab.

This clone appeared a single time. Clones were read by immunoSEQ multiplex PCR, and TCRdb kept only the in-frame ones, dropping some. The profile covers under 45,000 clones, with 70% to 90% appearing a single time and 5.5% to 7% taken by the ten largest. The V segment lost 3 bases and the J segment 1 base; nucleotides outside the gene matches: 4. Germline CDR1 SGHRS, CDR2 YFSETQ. The CDR3 is made up of 15 amino acids. Stated treatment: randomized to nivolumab then ipilimumab (arm A) or the reverse (arm B). From thawed PBMCs, live CD3+CD8+ cells negative for CD19 and CD56 were sorted. The source material was CD8+ T cells sorted from blood (inferred from file names), sampled from a patient given nivolumab and ipilimumab in sequence. This sequence joins TRBV5-1 and TRBJ1-1; 9 nucleotides match TRBD1. The origin of this receptor is a human donor with melanoma. CDR3 in DNA: TGCGCCAGCAGCTCGGGACAGGGTTGGAACACTGAAGCTTTCTTT. Amino acid sequence: CASSSGQGWNTEAFF.